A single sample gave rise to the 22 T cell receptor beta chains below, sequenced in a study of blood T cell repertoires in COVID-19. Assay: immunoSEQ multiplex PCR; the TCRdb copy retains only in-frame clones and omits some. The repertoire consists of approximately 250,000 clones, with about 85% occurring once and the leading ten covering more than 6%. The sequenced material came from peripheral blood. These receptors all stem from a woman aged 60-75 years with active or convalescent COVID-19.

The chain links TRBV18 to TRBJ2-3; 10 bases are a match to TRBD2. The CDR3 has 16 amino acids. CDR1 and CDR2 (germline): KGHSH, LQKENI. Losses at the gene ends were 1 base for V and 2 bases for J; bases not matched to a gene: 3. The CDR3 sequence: CASSPRTSGPTDTQYF. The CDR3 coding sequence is TGTGCCAGCTCACCACGGACTAGCGGACCCACAGATACGCAGTATTTT.

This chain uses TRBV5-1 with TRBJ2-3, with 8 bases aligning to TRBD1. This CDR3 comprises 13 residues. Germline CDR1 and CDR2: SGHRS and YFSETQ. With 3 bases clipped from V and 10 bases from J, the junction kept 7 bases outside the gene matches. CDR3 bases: TGCGCCAGCAGCTGGGGGACAGGACAGGCGCAGTATTTT. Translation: CASSWGTGQAQYF.

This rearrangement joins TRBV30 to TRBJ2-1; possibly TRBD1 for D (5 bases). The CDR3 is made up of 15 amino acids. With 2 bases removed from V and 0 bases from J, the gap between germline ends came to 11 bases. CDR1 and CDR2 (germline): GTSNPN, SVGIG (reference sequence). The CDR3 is CAWSLLTVSYNEQFF. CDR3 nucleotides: TGTGCCTGGAGTCTCTTGACAGTCTCCTACAATGAGCAGTTCTTC.

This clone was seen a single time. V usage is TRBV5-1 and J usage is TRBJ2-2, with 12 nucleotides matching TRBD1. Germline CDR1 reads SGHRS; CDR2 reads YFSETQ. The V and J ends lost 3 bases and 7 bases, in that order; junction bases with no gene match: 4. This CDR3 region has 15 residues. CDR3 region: CASSSGTGGGGELFF. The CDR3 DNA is TGCGCCAGCAGCTCCGGGACAGGGGGCGGCGGGGAGCTGTTTTTT. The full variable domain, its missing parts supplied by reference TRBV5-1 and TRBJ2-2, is KAGVTQTPRYLIKTRGQQVTLSCSPISGHRSVSWYQQTPGQGLQFLFEYFSETQRNKGNFPGRFSGRQFSNSRSEMNVSTLELGDSALYLCASSSGTGGGGELFFGEGSRLTVL.

Here the CDR3 reads CASHSGGGETGELFF. The CDR3 nucleotides are TGTGCCAGCCACTCCGGTGGGGGGGAAACCGGGGAGCTGTTTTTT. The chain employs TRBV27 and TRBJ2-2; 7 bases match TRBD2. Germline V gives CDR1 MNHEY, CDR2 SMNVEV (reference sequence). Losses at the gene ends were 8 bases for V and 5 bases for J; bases not matched to a gene: 11. The CDR3 is 15 amino acids.

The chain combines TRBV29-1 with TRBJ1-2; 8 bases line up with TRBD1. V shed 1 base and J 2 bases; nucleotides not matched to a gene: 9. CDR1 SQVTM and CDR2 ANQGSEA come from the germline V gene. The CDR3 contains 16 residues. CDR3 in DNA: TGCAGCGTTGAAGCGAAGAGAAACAGGGGGAACTATGGCTACACCTTC. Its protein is CSVEAKRNRGNYGYTF.

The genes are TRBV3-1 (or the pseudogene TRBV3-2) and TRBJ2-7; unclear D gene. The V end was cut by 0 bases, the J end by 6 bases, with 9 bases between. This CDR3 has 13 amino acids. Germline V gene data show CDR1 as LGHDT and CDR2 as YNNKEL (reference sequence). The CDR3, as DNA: TGTGCCAGCAGCCAAGACGTCGCGGCCGAGCAGTACTTC. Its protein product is CASSQDVAAEQYF.

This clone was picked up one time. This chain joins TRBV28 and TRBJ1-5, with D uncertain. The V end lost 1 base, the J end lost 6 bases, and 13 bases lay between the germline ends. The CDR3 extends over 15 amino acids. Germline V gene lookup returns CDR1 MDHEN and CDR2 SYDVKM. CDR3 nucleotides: TGTGCCAGCAGTTTATCCCCGAGGGAGAGTCAGCCCCAGCATTTT. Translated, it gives CASSLSPRESQPQHF.

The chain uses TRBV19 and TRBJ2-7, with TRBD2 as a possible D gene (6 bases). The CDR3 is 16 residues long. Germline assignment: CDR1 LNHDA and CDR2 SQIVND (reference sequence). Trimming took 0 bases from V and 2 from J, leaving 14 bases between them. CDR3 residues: CASSIDPGRETYEQYV. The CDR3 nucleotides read TGTGCCAGTAGTATAGATCCGGGTCGGGAGACCTACGAGCAGTACGTC.

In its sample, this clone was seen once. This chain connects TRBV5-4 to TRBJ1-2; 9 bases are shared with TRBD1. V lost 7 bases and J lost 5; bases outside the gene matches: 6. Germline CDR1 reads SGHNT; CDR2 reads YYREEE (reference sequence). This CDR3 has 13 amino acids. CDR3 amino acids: CASYGTGFYGYTF. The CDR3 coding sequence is TGTGCCAGCTACGGGACAGGGTTTTATGGCTACACCTTC.

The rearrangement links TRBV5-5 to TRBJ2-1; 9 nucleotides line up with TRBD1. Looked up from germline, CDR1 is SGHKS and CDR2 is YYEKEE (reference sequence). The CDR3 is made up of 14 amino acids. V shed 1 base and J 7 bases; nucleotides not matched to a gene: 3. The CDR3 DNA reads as TGTGCCAGCAGCTTGTCACAGGGGGCTAATGAGCAGTTCTTC. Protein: CASSLSQGANEQFF.

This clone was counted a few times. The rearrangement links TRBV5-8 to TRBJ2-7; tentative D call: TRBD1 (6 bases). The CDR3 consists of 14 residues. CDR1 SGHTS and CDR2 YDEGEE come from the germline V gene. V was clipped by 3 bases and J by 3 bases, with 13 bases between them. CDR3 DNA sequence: TGTGCCAGCAGCTATGGTGAAGGGGGCTACGAGCAGTACGTC. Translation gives CASSYGEGGYEQYV.

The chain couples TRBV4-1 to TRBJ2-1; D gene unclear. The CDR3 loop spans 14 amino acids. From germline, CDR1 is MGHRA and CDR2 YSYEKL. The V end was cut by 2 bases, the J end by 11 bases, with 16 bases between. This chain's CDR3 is CASSQPLQRYQQFF. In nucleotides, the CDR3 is TGCGCCAGCAGCCAACCCTTACAACGTTATCAGCAGTTCTTC.

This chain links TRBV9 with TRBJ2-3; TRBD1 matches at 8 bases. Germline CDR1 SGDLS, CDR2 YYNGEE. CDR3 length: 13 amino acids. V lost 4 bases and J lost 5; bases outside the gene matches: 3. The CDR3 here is CASSTGGKDTQYF. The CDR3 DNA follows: TGTGCCAGCAGCACAGGGGGTAAAGATACGCAGTATTTT.

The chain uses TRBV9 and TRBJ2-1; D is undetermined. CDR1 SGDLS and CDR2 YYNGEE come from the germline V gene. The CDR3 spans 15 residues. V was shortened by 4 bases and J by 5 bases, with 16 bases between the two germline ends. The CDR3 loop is CASSSLPYRNNEQFF. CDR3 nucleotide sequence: TGTGCCAGCAGCTCCCTCCCCTATAGAAACAATGAGCAGTTCTTC.

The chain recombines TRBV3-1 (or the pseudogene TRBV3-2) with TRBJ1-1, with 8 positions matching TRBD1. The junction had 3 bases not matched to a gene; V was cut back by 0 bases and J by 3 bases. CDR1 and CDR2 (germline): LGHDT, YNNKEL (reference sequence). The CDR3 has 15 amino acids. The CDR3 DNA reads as TGTGCCAGCAGCCAAGAGGACAGGGACTACACTGAAGCTTTCTTT. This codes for CASSQEDRDYTEAFF.

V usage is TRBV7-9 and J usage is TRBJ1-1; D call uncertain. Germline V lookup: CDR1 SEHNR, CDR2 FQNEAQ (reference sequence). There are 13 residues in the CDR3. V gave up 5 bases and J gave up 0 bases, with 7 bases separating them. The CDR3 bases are TGTGCCAGCAGCCCCTACTTGAACACTGAAGCTTTCTTT. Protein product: CASSPYLNTEAFF.

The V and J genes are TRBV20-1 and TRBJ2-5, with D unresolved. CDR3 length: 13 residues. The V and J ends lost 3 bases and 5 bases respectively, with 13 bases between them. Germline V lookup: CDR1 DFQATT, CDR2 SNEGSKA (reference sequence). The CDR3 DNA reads TGCAGTGCTAGTGCCCTCTACGAGGAGACCCAGTACTTC. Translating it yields CSASALYEETQYF.

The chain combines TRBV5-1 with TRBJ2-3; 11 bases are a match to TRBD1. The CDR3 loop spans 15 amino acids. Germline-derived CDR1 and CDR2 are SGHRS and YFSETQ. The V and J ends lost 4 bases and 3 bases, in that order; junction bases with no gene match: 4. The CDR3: CASSPGQGETDTQYF. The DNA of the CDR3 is TGCGCCAGCAGCCCGGGACAGGGGGAAACAGATACGCAGTATTTT.

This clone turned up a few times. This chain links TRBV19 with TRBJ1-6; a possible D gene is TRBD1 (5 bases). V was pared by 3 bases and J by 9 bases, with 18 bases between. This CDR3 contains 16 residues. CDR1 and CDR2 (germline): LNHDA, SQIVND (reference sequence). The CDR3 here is CASSINRPKGLSPLHF. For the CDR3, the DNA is TGTGCCAGTAGTATCAACAGACCCAAGGGGCTTTCACCCCTCCACTTT. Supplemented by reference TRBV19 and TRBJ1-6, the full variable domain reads DGGITQSPKYLFRKEGQNVTLSCEQNLNHDAMYWYRQDPGQGLRLIYYSQIVNDFQKGDIAEGYSVSREKKESFPLTVTSAQKNPTAFYLCASSINRPKGLSPLHFGNGTRLTVT.

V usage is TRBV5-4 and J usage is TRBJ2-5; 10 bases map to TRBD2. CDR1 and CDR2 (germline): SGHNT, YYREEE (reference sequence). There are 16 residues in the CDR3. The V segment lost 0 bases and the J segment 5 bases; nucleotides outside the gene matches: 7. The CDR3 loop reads CASSLGAGGPWETQYF. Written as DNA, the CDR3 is TGTGCCAGCAGCTTGGGAGCGGGAGGGCCATGGGAGACCCAGTACTTC.

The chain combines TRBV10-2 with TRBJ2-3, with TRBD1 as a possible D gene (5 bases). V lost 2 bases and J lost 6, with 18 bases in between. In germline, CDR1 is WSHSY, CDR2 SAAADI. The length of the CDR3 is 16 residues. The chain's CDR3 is CASSEVGLYQKDTQYF. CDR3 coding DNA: TGCGCCAGCAGTGAGGTGGGGCTCTATCAAAAGGATACGCAGTATTTT.